The 5 T cell receptor beta chains given below trace back to one sample, sequenced in a study of identical twins. MiXCR was run by TCRdb on the 5' RACE reads, yielding one entry per CDR3 protein. The table includes about 210,000 distinct CDR3 sequences, less than 9.5% detected once. Input material: memory (CD45RO+) T cells sorted from blood. The receptors shown here come from a woman under 30 in good health.

The rearrangement links TRBV27 to TRBJ2-1; 13 bases align to TRBD2. Germline loops: CDR1 MNHEY, CDR2 SMNVEV (reference sequence). The V and J ends lost 8 bases and 6 bases, in that order; junction bases with no gene match: 10. The CDR3 spans 16 residues. The CDR3: CASCRPGLAGVNEQFF. In DNA, the CDR3 is TGTGCCAGCTGCCGCCCCGGACTAGCGGGAGTCAATGAGCAGTTCTTC.

V and J are TRBV24-1 and TRBJ2-3; 9 bases map to TRBD2. The germline CDR1 and CDR2 sequences are KGHDR and SFDVKD. The V gene end was trimmed by 2 bases and the J gene end by 3 bases; junction bases not matched to a gene: 2. The CDR3 totals 15 residues. CDR3 in amino acids: CATSDSREGTDTQYF. CDR3 nucleotides: TGTGCCACCAGTGATTCGCGGGAGGGAACAGATACGCAGTATTTT.

This clonotype was counted many times. V is TRBV12-3 or TRBV12-4 and J is TRBJ1-1, with D maybe TRBD1 (5 bases). CDR3 length: 14 amino acids. Trimming left V 6 bases short and J 11 bases short, with 22 bases between. CDR3 bases: TGTGCCAGCAGCCAATCCCAAGACAGTTCCCCGGCTTTCTTT. Amino acids: CASSQSQDSSPAFF.

The chain is built from TRBV20-1 and TRBJ2-5; either TRBD1 or TRBD2 may supply D (7 bases each). V lost 8 bases, J lost 1 base, and 14 bases lay in between. CDR3 size: 13 residues. CDR1 is DFQATT and CDR2 is SNEGSKA in the germline V gene (reference sequence). The CDR3 region is CSMTGRGQETQYF. The CDR3 DNA follows: TGCAGTATGACAGGGAGGGGCCAAGAGACCCAGTACTTC.

This clonotype was counted many times. The chain combines TRBV29-1 with TRBJ2-2, with D uncertain. Looked up from germline, CDR1 is SQVTM and CDR2 is ANQGSEA. The CDR3 has 12 amino acids. V lost 5 bases, J lost 5 bases, and 9 bases lay in between. The CDR3 reads CSVKVGTGELFF. The CDR3 coding sequence is TGCAGCGTTAAAGTAGGAACCGGGGAGCTGTTTTTT.